This T cell receptor (beta chain) came from a study of blood T cell repertoires in COVID-19. Study background: Researchers got acute and convalescent COVID-19 samples from the United States, Italy and Spain. The analysed material was cDNA or gDNA that came from T cells, B-cell-depleted T cells, or PBMCs.

This CDR3 is 17 amino acids long. Germline V gives CDR1 MNHEY, CDR2 SMNVEV (reference sequence). The V gene end was trimmed by 8 bases and the J gene end by 4 bases; junction bases not matched to a gene: 15. Original processing methods: Estimation of nucleated cell counts relied on the amplification of reference gene primers. TCRdb's table, derived via immunoSEQ multiplex PCR, lists solely in-frame clones and lacks some. For V, J and clone size, that table is used; D and trimming come from the DNA. Of over 120,000 clones listed, roughly 86% are singletons. The receptor was isolated from a woman aged 50 to 60 with acute or convalescent COVID-19. Sequenced: peripheral blood. The genes are TRBV27 and TRBJ1-4; 8 bases match TRBD1. The CDR3 coding sequence is TGTGCCAGCGGGGTAAATCCCGGGACAGGACATAATGAAAAACTGTTTTTT. Encoded protein: CASGVNPGTGHNEKLFF.